These 25 T cell receptor beta chains originate from one sample sequenced in a study of blood T cell repertoires in COVID-19. Generated by immunoSEQ multiplex PCR, the TCRdb table keeps only in-frame clones and is missing some. Found here are more than 200,000 clones, roughly 80% of them singletons; the top ten hold 8.9%. Sequences were obtained from peripheral blood. These receptors were taken from a man aged 80 or over with acute or convalescent COVID-19.

The chain joins TRBV5-4 to TRBJ1-6, with TRBD1 matching over 7 bases. Losses at the gene ends were 1 base for V and 3 bases for J; bases not matched to a gene: 16. The CDR3 is made up of 20 amino acids. Germline V gives CDR1 SGHNT, CDR2 YYREEE (reference sequence). CDR3 bases: TGTGCCAGCAGCTTGTATTTTGTGTGGGAAACAGGGGACTATAATTCACCCCTCCACTTT. It codes for CASSLYFVWETGDYNSPLHF.

This chain connects TRBV19 to TRBJ2-1, with D possibly being TRBD2 (6 bases). CDR3 length: 17 amino acids. Germline V gene data show CDR1 as LNHDA and CDR2 as SQIVND (reference sequence). Trimming removed 2 bases at V and 6 bases at J, with 20 bases between. For the CDR3, the DNA is TGTGCCAGTAGTATAACGACTAGTCAGACCTACAGCAATGAGCAGTTCTTC. Its translation: CASSITTSQTYSNEQFF.

V is TRBV10-3 and J is TRBJ2-7; tentative D call: TRBD1 (5 bases). The CDR3 covers 12 residues. V dropped 3 bases and J dropped 3 bases, with 6 bases sitting between them. Germline loops: CDR1 ENHRY, CDR2 SYGVKD. CDR3 bases: TGTGCCATCAGTGATCAGGGCTACGAGCAGTACTTC. Amino acids: CAISDQGYEQYF.

The chain links TRBV5-1 to TRBJ1-6; the match to TRBD1 covers 9 bases. CDR3 length: 16 residues. Germline V gene data show CDR1 as SGHRS and CDR2 as YFSETQ. The ends lost 0 bases at V and 9 bases at J; junction bases unmatched: 7. In DNA form, the CDR3 reads TGCGCCAGCAGCTTGGCCGGGACAGGGTCTGGTTCACCCCTCCACTTT. Translated, it gives CASSLAGTGSGSPLHF.

As concerns this clone: One junction end disagrees with the germline gene, perhaps due to a read error. The gene calls are TRBV15 and TRBJ2-4; perhaps TRBD1 as D (5 bases). The CDR3 sequence is 13 residues long. Germline V gene sequence: CDR1 LNHNV, CDR2 YYDKDF (reference sequence). The CDR3 nucleotides are TGTGCCACCAGCAGAGGTGGAGACAGTCAAGGTTTCTTC. Protein sequence: CATSRGGDSQGFF.

The gene calls are TRBV18 and TRBJ2-7; a weak D match, TRBD2 (5 bases). V was trimmed by 4 bases and J by 0 bases, leaving 13 bases between them. Germline values: CDR1 KGHSH, CDR2 LQKENI. The CDR3 consists of 15 residues. The CDR3 region has the DNA TGTGCCAGCTCACGGAAGGAGGTCAGCTCCTACGAGCAGTACTTC. Translation gives CASSRKEVSSYEQYF.

The chain links TRBV21-1 to TRBJ1-5; the D call TRBD1 from the table was never checked on the DNA. TRBV21-1 is listed as a pseudogene. The CDR3 is 18 residues long. CDR3 in DNA: TGTGCCAGCAGCAAAAACCCGGGACAGTTCCTTAGCAATCAGCCCCAGCATTTT. Its protein is CASSKNPGQFLSNQPQHF.

This sequence joins TRBV19 and TRBJ1-5; D not resolved. Trimming left V 5 bases short and J 3 bases short, with 14 bases between. Germline assignment: CDR1 LNHDA and CDR2 SQIVND (reference sequence). The CDR3 length is 15 residues. This chain's CDR3 is CASSPNDNDNQPQHF. The CDR3 nucleotides read TGTGCCAGTAGTCCCAACGACAATGACAATCAGCCCCAGCATTTT.

This chain uses TRBV6-5 with TRBJ1-4; the match to TRBD1 covers 7 bases. Losses at the gene ends were 6 bases for V and 0 bases for J; bases not matched to a gene: 4. The CDR3 is 15 amino acids. Germline loops: CDR1 MNHEY, CDR2 SVGAGI. The CDR3 DNA follows: TGTGCCAGCAGGGGGACAGCTGCAACTAATGAAAAACTGTTTTTT. It yields the protein CASRGTAATNEKLFF.

V gene TRBV2 combines with J gene TRBJ2-1; 10 bases are shared with TRBD2. Germline CDR1 SNHLY, CDR2 FYNNEI. V lost 3 bases and J lost 10; bases outside the gene matches: 9. The CDR3 spans 15 residues. CDR3 sequence: CASSEHPGLASEQFF. The CDR3 DNA follows: TGTGCCAGCAGTGAGCACCCGGGACTAGCGTCCGAGCAGTTCTTC.

The rearrangement links TRBV2 to TRBJ1-1; maybe TRBD1 (6 bases). V lost 5 bases to trimming and J lost 2 bases, with 12 bases between them. Germline V gene lookup returns CDR1 SNHLY and CDR2 FYNNEI. This CDR3 is built from 14 residues. Written as DNA, the CDR3 is TGTGCCAGCAGTACCCGGGGGGGCAACACTGAAGCTTTCTTT. Translated, it gives CASSTRGGNTEAFF.

The chain uses TRBV5-1 and TRBJ2-7, with D perhaps matching TRBD2 (6 bases). The CDR3 runs to 15 residues. The germline gives CDR1 SGHRS, CDR2 YFSETQ. V was cut by 4 bases and J by 0 bases, with 14 bases left in between. CDR3 in DNA: TGCGCCAGCAGCCCTGGGGGAGGAAGCTCCTACGAGCAGTACTTC. This encodes CASSPGGGSSYEQYF.

This clone has only a few counts. The V and J genes are TRBV28 and TRBJ1-5; D unresolved. Trimming cost V 8 bases and J 5 bases, with 22 bases left between them. The germline CDR1 and CDR2 sequences are MDHEN and SYDVKM. This CDR3 comprises 16 residues. The CDR3 reads CASSPGVEMEDQPQHF. In DNA form, the CDR3 reads TGTGCCAGCTCTCCTGGGGTAGAAATGGAGGATCAGCCCCAGCATTTT.

The chain employs TRBV25-1 and TRBJ2-7; 9 bases match TRBD2. After removal of 5 bases from V and 4 bases from J, the junction contained 18 bases not matched to a gene. The CDR3 sequence is 18 residues long. CDR1 and CDR2 (germline): MGHDK, SYGVNS. In DNA form, the CDR3 reads TGTGCCAGCAGTCCCCCGCCGGCGGGGGGGCGAAATCCTTACGAGCAGTACTTC. Its protein product is CASSPPPAGGRNPYEQYF.

V usage is TRBV7-9 and J usage is TRBJ2-7; TRBD1 matches at 7 bases. With 8 bases clipped from V and 2 bases from J, the junction kept 9 bases outside the gene matches. There are 14 residues in the CDR3. Germline V gives CDR1 SEHNR, CDR2 FQNEAQ (reference sequence). The CDR3 sequence is CASFSQGDPYEQYF. CDR3 nucleotides: TGTGCCAGCTTCTCCCAGGGGGACCCCTACGAGCAGTACTTC.

The CDR3 spells CASSVGGLSYEQYF. The CDR3 bases are TGTGCCAGCAGCGTAGGAGGCCTGAGCTACGAGCAGTACTTC. The chain joins TRBV9 to TRBJ2-7, with unresolved D. CDR1 and CDR2 (germline): SGDLS, YYNGEE. The CDR3 totals 14 residues. V was pared by 0 bases and J by 3 bases, with 10 bases between.

Comments on this clone: Other nucleotide sequences from this sample produce the same CDR3. The gene calls are TRBV5-6 and TRBJ1-2; unclear D gene. The CDR3 length is 13 residues. From germline, CDR1 is SGHDT and CDR2 YYEEEE. Trimming took 0 bases from V and 2 from J, leaving 5 bases between them. CDR3 sequence (DNA): TGTGCCAGCAGCTTGGCCGAGAACTATGGCTACACCTTC. Protein sequence: CASSLAENYGYTF.

This clone has a handful of counts. The genes are TRBV7-9 and TRBJ2-2, with a tentative D call TRBD1 (6 bases). This CDR3 is built from 15 residues. The germline CDR1 and CDR2 sequences are SEHNR and FQNEAQ (reference sequence). Trimming took off 4 bases at V and 5 bases at J, with 14 bases between the two ends. The chain's CDR3 is CASSSQGLGTGELFF. DNA of the CDR3: TGTGCCAGCAGCTCCCAGGGGTTAGGGACCGGGGAGCTGTTTTTT.

This sequence joins TRBV19 and TRBJ2-7; perhaps TRBD1 as D (5 bases). Germline V gene lookup returns CDR1 LNHDA and CDR2 SQIVND (reference sequence). The CDR3 loop spans 14 amino acids. V was shortened by 7 bases and J by 5 bases, with 18 bases between the two germline ends. The CDR3 DNA reads TGTGCCAGTATCCCCCAGCAGGGAAAGCACGAGCAGTACTTC. Encoded protein: CASIPQQGKHEQYF.

This chain connects TRBV6-1 to TRBJ1-3; TRBD1 agrees at 9 bases. The CDR3 loop spans 16 amino acids. CDR1 MNHNS and CDR2 SASEGT come from the germline V gene. The ends lost 6 bases at V and 4 bases at J; junction bases unmatched: 10. The CDR3 region is CASREITGTGGNTIYF. DNA of the CDR3: TGTGCCAGCAGAGAAATCACCGGGACAGGGGGAAACACCATATATTTT.

This chain links TRBV7-2 with TRBJ1-1; maybe TRBD1 (6 bases). Per the germline V gene, CDR1 is SGHTA and CDR2 is FQGNSA. There are 14 residues in the CDR3. Trimming stripped 5 bases from V and 0 bases from J, with 10 bases between. CDR3 nucleotide sequence: TGTGCCAGCAGCCCCCAGGGGATGAACACTGAAGCTTTCTTT. Its protein is CASSPQGMNTEAFF.

This clone is a singleton in its sample. The V gene is TRBV7-2, the J gene TRBJ2-5; TRBD1 matches at 7 bases. V was pared by 2 bases and J by 5 bases, with 5 bases of the junction left unmatched. Germline V gene sequence: CDR1 SGHTA, CDR2 FQGNSA. The CDR3 has 14 residues. The CDR3 DNA is TGTGCCAGCAGCTTATGGGACAGTCGGGAGACCCAGTACTTC. Translation gives CASSLWDSRETQYF.

The gene calls are TRBV4-2 and TRBJ2-6, with 7 bases that match TRBD1. The ends lost 1 base at V and 0 bases at J; junction bases unmatched: 12. Germline V gene lookup returns CDR1 LGHNA and CDR2 YNFKEQ. The CDR3 runs to 20 residues. The chain's CDR3 is CASSQVRGGGIPSGANVLTF. The CDR3, as DNA: TGTGCCAGCAGCCAAGTTAGAGGGGGCGGAATCCCCTCTGGGGCCAACGTCCTGACTTTC.

The J gene is TRBJ1-1, the V gene TRBV6-5, with TRBD1 matching over 7 bases. The CDR3 sequence is 13 residues long. J lost 3 bases, V lost 4 bases, and 2 bases had no gene match. The germline V gene encodes CDR1 MNHEY and CDR2 SVGAGI. In nucleotides, the CDR3 is TGTGCCAGCAGTTTACAGGGGTACACTGAAGCTTTCTTT. Residues: CASSLQGYTEAFF.

The genes are TRBV18 and TRBJ2-1; TRBD1 matches at 8 bases. CDR1 is KGHSH and CDR2 is LQKENI in the germline V gene. The CDR3 totals 16 residues. J gave up 6 bases and V 9 bases, and 16 bases lay outside the gene matches. CDR3 bases: TGTGCCAGTACTCAGGACAGGGTCAAGGGAGGCAATGAGCAGTTCTTC. Translated: CASTQDRVKGGNEQFF.